The 29 T cell receptor beta chains given below trace back to one sample, sequenced in a study of cytotoxic CD8 clonotypes in ibrutinib-treated CLL. Generated by immunoSEQ multiplex PCR, the TCRdb table keeps only in-frame clones and is missing some. The sample carries tens of thousands of clones, about two thirds recorded once. The sample was PBMCs, taken after 12 months of ibrutinib treatment. These receptors all stem from a human donor with chronic lymphocytic leukemia.

The chain employs TRBV7-9 and TRBJ1-4; D remains unclear. This CDR3 contains 14 residues. Deletions cut 3 bases from V and 8 bases from J, with 13 bases between. In germline, CDR1 is SEHNR, CDR2 FQNEAQ (reference sequence). The CDR3 loop reads CASSLLLGPEKLFF. The CDR3 nucleotides read TGTGCCAGCAGCTTGTTGTTAGGGCCGGAAAAACTGTTTTTT.

This chain uses TRBV19 with TRBJ2-7; D is possibly TRBD1 or TRBD2 (5 bases each). Germline V gene data show CDR1 as LNHDA and CDR2 as SQIVND (reference sequence). V gave up 5 bases and J gave up 2 bases, with 16 bases separating them. CDR3 length: 15 residues. The CDR3 nucleotides read TGTGCCAGTAGTTTTAAGGGACCGGGCCCCTACGAGCAGTACTTC. Translation gives CASSFKGPGPYEQYF.

The V and J genes are TRBV6-5 and TRBJ2-3, with a tentative D call TRBD1 (6 bases). V lost 6 bases to trimming and J lost 4 bases, with 11 bases between them. Germline V gives CDR1 MNHEY, CDR2 SVGAGI. The CDR3 runs 13 residues. CDR3 loop: CASSLNRADTQYF. CDR3 nucleotide sequence: TGTGCCAGCAGCCTGAACAGGGCAGATACGCAGTATTTT.

The CDR3 nucleotides read TGTGCCAGCACTAGGACAGGGGGCGCGGCCGGCTACACCTTC. It yields the protein CASTRTGGAAGYTF. This chain connects TRBV27 to TRBJ1-2; 11 bases are a match to TRBD1. J was trimmed by 8 bases and V by 7 bases; bases with no gene match: 9. Germline assignment: CDR1 MNHEY and CDR2 SMNVEV (reference sequence). The CDR3 covers 14 residues.

The chain carries TRBV7-2 and TRBJ1-5; D possibly corresponds to TRBD1 (5 bases). Germline loops: CDR1 SGHTA, CDR2 FQGNSA. The CDR3 has 15 residues. With 1 base removed from V and 5 bases from J, the gap between germline ends came to 12 bases. CDR3 region: CASSLGQGPHQPQHF. CDR3 coding DNA: TGTGCCAGCAGCTTAGGTCAGGGACCTCATCAGCCCCAGCATTTT.

This chain links TRBV15 with TRBJ2-2; D perhaps matches TRBD1 (5 bases). The CDR3 is 14 amino acids. The V gene lost 0 bases and the J gene lost 6 bases, with 8 bases spanning the gap. CDR1 is LNHNV and CDR2 is YYDKDF in the germline V gene (reference sequence). Here the CDR3 reads CATSRDQGSGELFF. The CDR3, as DNA: TGTGCCACCAGCAGAGATCAGGGTTCCGGGGAGCTGTTTTTT.

The rearrangement uses TRBV7-2 and TRBJ2-5; 7 nucleotides agree with TRBD2. V lost 3 bases to trimming and J lost 5 bases; unmatched junction nucleotides: 12. The CDR3 runs to 16 residues. Looked up from germline, CDR1 is SGHTA and CDR2 is FQGNSA. CDR3 in amino acids: CASSFTGTMEGETQYF. The CDR3 DNA reads TGTGCCAGCAGCTTCACCGGGACTATGGAGGGGGAGACCCAGTACTTC.

The chain couples TRBV7-9 to TRBJ2-1; TRBD1 might be the D (6 bases). CDR1 and CDR2 (germline): SEHNR, FQNEAQ (reference sequence). There are 18 residues in the CDR3. Trimming stripped 4 bases from V and 0 bases from J, with 19 bases between. The CDR3 nucleotides are TGTGCCAGCAGCTCAACCGGGACATCAATACGCTCCTACAATGAGCAGTTCTTC. As protein: CASSSTGTSIRSYNEQFF.

The J gene is TRBJ2-7, the V gene TRBV27; D is perhaps TRBD1 or TRBD2 (6 bases each). The CDR3 loop spans 14 amino acids. The germline V gene has CDR1 MNHEY and CDR2 SMNVEV (reference sequence). Trimming removed 7 bases at V and 3 bases at J, with 16 bases between. CDR3 nucleotides: TGTGCCAGCACCCCCACGGGGGCCCACTACGAGCAGTACTTC. Translating gives CASTPTGAHYEQYF.

The rearrangement joins TRBV27 to TRBJ2-2; 8 positions match TRBD1. The ends lost 8 bases at V and 0 bases at J; junction bases unmatched: 5. Germline CDR1 is MNHEY and CDR2 is SMNVEV (reference sequence). The CDR3 contains 15 residues. CDR3 region: CASGMTGANTGELFF. The CDR3 bases are TGTGCCAGCGGGATGACAGGGGCGAACACCGGGGAGCTGTTTTTT.

The chain carries TRBV27 and TRBJ1-1; a possible D gene is TRBD1 (5 bases). Trimming removed 4 bases from V and 10 bases from J, with 22 bases in between. CDR1 and CDR2 (germline): MNHEY, SMNVEV (reference sequence). The CDR3 extends over 15 amino acids. DNA for the CDR3: TGTGCCAGCAGTTCCTCCACGACCTCCAGGGTGGGAGCTTTCTTT. It is translated as CASSSSTTSRVGAFF.

The rearrangement joins TRBV7-7 to TRBJ1-3; no definite D call. The germline V gene encodes CDR1 SSHAT and CDR2 FNYEAQ (reference sequence). The CDR3 covers 14 residues. CDR3 in amino acids: CASALSTAGNTIYF. Written as DNA, the CDR3 is TGTGCTAGCGCCCTTTCAACCGCTGGAAACACCATATATTTT.

The chain links TRBV7-8 to TRBJ2-3, with 12 positions matching TRBD2. After removal of 2 bases from V and 1 base from J, the junction contained 4 bases not matched to a gene. The CDR3 runs to 17 residues. CDR1 and CDR2 from the germline V gene are SGHVS and FQNEAQ. For the CDR3, the DNA is TGTGCCAGCAGCTTACGACTAGCGGGGGTAGGCACAGATACGCAGTATTTT. It codes for CASSLRLAGVGTDTQYF.

V is TRBV10-3 and J is TRBJ2-7; 8 nucleotides agree with TRBD1. The CDR3 loop spans 14 amino acids. CDR1 ENHRY and CDR2 SYGVKD come from the germline V gene. V gave up 10 bases and J gave up 1 base; unmatched junction bases: 9. In DNA, the CDR3 is TGTGCCACCGAAGCAGGGGGCGGTTCCTACGAGCAGTACTTC. This gives the protein CATEAGGGSYEQYF.

V usage is TRBV12-5 and J usage is TRBJ2-3; D perhaps matches TRBD2 (6 bases). Trimming stripped 6 bases from V and 0 bases from J, with 10 bases between. The CDR3 runs to 14 residues. CDR1 LGHNT and CDR2 FRNRAP come from the germline V gene. In DNA form, the CDR3 reads TGTGCTAGTGGGCCGGGAGATAGCACAGATACGCAGTATTTT. Amino acid sequence: CASGPGDSTDTQYF.

This chain joins TRBV6-6 and TRBJ1-6, with 9 positions matching TRBD1. V lost 4 bases to trimming and J lost 7 bases; unmatched junction nucleotides: 2. The CDR3 runs to 14 residues. CDR1 is MNHNY and CDR2 is SVGAGI in the germline V gene (reference sequence). The CDR3 loop reads CASSSTGGNSPLHF. The CDR3 DNA follows: TGTGCCAGCAGTTCAACAGGGGGCAATTCACCCCTCCACTTT.

The chain is built from TRBV9 and TRBJ2-3, with D maybe TRBD2 (6 bases). Germline V gene lookup returns CDR1 SGDLS and CDR2 YYNGEE. This CDR3 is built from 15 residues. V lost 3 bases and J lost 2, with 13 bases in between. CDR3 bases: TGTGCCAGCAGCGGTGGGACTCTTCTCACAGATACGCAGTATTTT. This sequence encodes CASSGGTLLTDTQYF.

The chain has TRBV19 and TRBJ2-1; D uncertain. Trimming cost V 1 base and J 8 bases, with 18 bases left between them. This CDR3 region has 16 residues. The germline gives CDR1 LNHDA, CDR2 SQIVND (reference sequence). The CDR3 DNA follows: TGTGCCAGTAGTATAGCGGACGTTGGTTGGGTGGATGAGCAGTTCTTC. Translation gives CASSIADVGWVDEQFF. The full variable domain, with the rest looked up from reference TRBV19 and TRBJ2-1, is DGGITQSPKYLFRKEGQNVTLSCEQNLNHDAMYWYRQDPGQGLRLIYYSQIVNDFQKGDIAEGYSVSREKKESFPLTVTSAQKNPTAFYLCASSIADVGWVDEQFFGPGTRLTVL.

CDR3 sequence: CASSYSTGIGSYGYTF. The CDR3 bases are TGTGCCAGCAGTTACTCCACCGGGATAGGCAGTTATGGCTACACCTTC. The chain links TRBV6-5 to TRBJ1-2; D unclear. This CDR3 has 16 amino acids. V lost 0 bases to trimming and J lost 5 bases, with 16 bases between them. CDR1 and CDR2 from the germline V gene are MNHEY and SVGAGI.

The rearrangement links TRBV4-2 to TRBJ2-5, with 7 bases that match TRBD2. This CDR3 is built from 15 residues. CDR1 is LGHNA, CDR2 YNFKEQ, per germline. Trimming at V came to 0 bases and at J to 7 bases, leaving 8 bases not matched to a gene. The CDR3 sequence is CASSQEASGDVTQYF. In DNA, the CDR3 is TGTGCCAGCAGCCAAGAAGCGAGCGGGGACGTGACCCAGTACTTC.

This clone was observed once. Other DNA sequences within the sample encode an identical CDR3. V and J are TRBV28 and TRBJ1-5; D gene ambiguous. Germline V gives CDR1 MDHEN, CDR2 SYDVKM. V was trimmed by 3 bases and J by 4 bases, leaving 1 base between them. The CDR3 is made up of 11 amino acids. The CDR3 region is CASSLNQPQHF. The CDR3 region has the DNA TGTGCCAGCAGTTTGAATCAGCCCCAGCATTTT.

In its sample, this clone is medium-sized. This chain uses TRBV6-6 with TRBJ2-2; D ambiguous. The CDR3 totals 14 residues. V was pared by 0 bases and J by 4 bases, with 6 bases between. CDR1 MNHNY and CDR2 SVGAGI come from the germline V gene (reference sequence). CDR3 DNA sequence: TGTGCCAGCAGTTACTCAAGAGCCACCGGGGAGCTGTTTTTT. It translates to CASSYSRATGELFF.

This chain connects TRBV19 to TRBJ1-5, with D possibly TRBD1 on 6 matching bases. Germline CDR1 reads LNHDA; CDR2 reads SQIVND (reference sequence). The CDR3 extends over 14 amino acids. Between the trimmed V and J ends, which lost 6 bases and 1 base, there was a span of 10 bases. This chain's CDR3 is CASRGAGSNQPQHF. The CDR3 DNA reads TGTGCCAGTAGGGGGGCGGGGAGCAATCAGCCCCAGCATTTT. Based on the CDR3 plus reference TRBV19 and TRBJ1-5, the full variable domain is DGGITQSPKYLFRKEGQNVTLSCEQNLNHDAMYWYRQDPGQGLRLIYYSQIVNDFQKGDIAEGYSVSREKKESFPLTVTSAQKNPTAFYLCASRGAGSNQPQHFGDGTRLSIL.

The genes are TRBV19 and TRBJ1-5, with 7 bases aligning to TRBD1. Germline CDR1 LNHDA, CDR2 SQIVND (reference sequence). The trim removed 5 bases at V and 1 base at J, leaving 2 bases unmatched. This CDR3 region has 14 residues. The chain's CDR3 is CASSGTVSNQPQHF. The CDR3 DNA sequence: TGTGCCAGTAGTGGGACAGTGAGCAATCAGCCCCAGCATTTT.

This clone was counted only a few times. Here the CDR3 reads CASSRETDSNQPQHF. CDR3 DNA sequence: TGTGCCAGCAGTAGGGAGACGGACAGCAATCAGCCCCAGCATTTT. The chain employs TRBV28 and TRBJ1-5, with D uncertain. CDR1 MDHEN and CDR2 SYDVKM come from the germline V gene. CDR3 length equals 15 residues. V lost 5 bases to trimming and J lost 1 base, with 12 bases between them.

V is TRBV6-1 and J is TRBJ2-5, with D tentatively TRBD2 (6 bases). With 4 bases removed from V and 7 bases from J, the gap between germline ends came to 16 bases. The CDR3 contains 14 residues. Germline V lookup: CDR1 MNHNS, CDR2 SASEGT. CDR3 DNA: TGTGCCAGCAGTGGCGGGGCACTCGAGGTGACCCAGTACTTC. Residues: CASSGGALEVTQYF.

The chain combines TRBV5-1 with TRBJ1-6; TRBD1 matches at 7 bases. The trim removed 2 bases at V and 5 bases at J, leaving 10 bases unmatched. CDR1 and CDR2 (germline): SGHRS, YFSETQ. CDR3 length equals 17 residues. CDR3 loop: CASSFHRGSEDNSPLHF. CDR3 nucleotides: TGCGCCAGCAGCTTTCACAGGGGTTCGGAAGATAATTCACCCCTCCACTTT.

The rearrangement uses TRBV11-3 and TRBJ2-2; 7 bases match TRBD2. V lost 8 bases to trimming and J lost 11 bases; unmatched junction nucleotides: 8. CDR1 is SGHNT, CDR2 YENEEA, per germline. The length of the CDR3 is 12 residues. CDR3 sequence (DNA): TGTGCCAGCTCCTCTCCGGGGGGTGAGCTGTTTTTT. This gives the protein CASSSPGGELFF.

The CDR3 DNA follows: TGTGCCAGCAGCGTAGGACAGGTCTTGGAGACCCAGTACTTC. The encoded protein is CASSVGQVLETQYF. V usage is TRBV9 and J usage is TRBJ2-5; possible D gene TRBD1, 6 bases. V dropped 0 bases and J dropped 5 bases, with 11 bases sitting between them. CDR1 SGDLS and CDR2 YYNGEE come from the germline V gene. CDR3 length: 14 residues.